What follows is one TCR beta chain and its context. These data belong to a study of blood T cell repertoires in COVID-19. Whole-study context: The United States, Italy and Spain supplied acute and convalescent COVID-19 samples. PBMCs, B-cell-depleted T cells, or T cells were the source of the cDNA or gDNA that made up the material.

Looked up from germline, CDR1 is MNHNY and CDR2 is SVGAGI (reference sequence). Trimming took 6 bases from V and 10 from J, leaving 13 bases between them. There are 13 residues in the CDR3. In the study's own analysis: Estimation of nucleated cell counts relied on the amplification of reference gene primers. TCRdb keeps only in-frame clones here, not all; method: immunoSEQ multiplex PCR. The DNA was the basis for D and trimming; V, J and clone size are from that table. The data hold under 300,000 clones, with roughly 88% observed a single time. The V and J genes are TRBV6-6 and TRBJ1-6; unclear D gene. Sequencing was done on a sample of peripheral blood. The TCR was taken from a woman between 65 and 79 years old with acute or convalescent COVID-19. CDR3 in amino acids: CASRRERGSPLHF. The CDR3 coding sequence is TGTGCCAGCAGACGGGAGCGAGGGTCACCCCTCCACTTT.